Each of the 16 T cell receptor beta chains below was sequenced from the same sample in a study of cytomegalovirus exposure and HLA in healthy donors. PCR was performed using 60 Vbeta and 13 Jbeta primers. Produced via immunoSEQ multiplex PCR; TCRdb's table is partial and in-frame only. The sample records approximately 120,000 clones, 76% being singletons. Sequencing input: PBMCs. All receptors come from a woman aged 50 to 60 in good health and CMV-seropositive.

The gene calls are TRBV7-2 and TRBJ2-7, with 7 bases identical to TRBD1. The CDR3 runs 15 residues. The V gene's germline CDR1 is SGHTA and CDR2 FQGNSA. Trimming took 5 bases from V and 3 from J; bases not matched to a gene: 10. The DNA of the CDR3 is TGTGCCAGCAGCAACGACAGGGCGGCCCTCTACGAGCAGTACTTC. Its translation is CASSNDRAALYEQYF.

In this sample, this clone turned up once. This chain connects TRBV12-5 to TRBJ1-5; the D is unclear. V lost 7 bases, J lost 3 bases, and 7 bases lay in between. Germline V gene sequence: CDR1 LGHNT, CDR2 FRNRAP. CDR3 length: 12 amino acids. The DNA for the CDR3 is TGTGCTAGTGCCTACCACAATCAGCCCCAGCATTTT. Amino acid sequence: CASAYHNQPQHF.

This chain uses TRBV10-1 with TRBJ1-1, with no clear D. The CDR3 has 14 residues. The V end was cut by 3 bases, the J end by 0 bases, with 8 bases between. Germline lookup yields CDR1 WNHNN and CDR2 SYGVQD (reference sequence). CDR3 DNA: TGCGCCAGCAGTGAATGGCGGATGAACACTGAAGCTTTCTTT. This translates into CASSEWRMNTEAFF.

This sequence joins TRBV2 and TRBJ1-2; 7 positions agree with TRBD1. V lost 4 bases, J lost 0 bases, and 5 bases stayed unmatched. Germline V gives CDR1 SNHLY, CDR2 FYNNEI. This CDR3 is built from 15 residues. CDR3 DNA: TGTGCCAGCAGTGTGAATACAGGGGCTAACTATGGCTACACCTTC. The encoded protein is CASSVNTGANYGYTF.

The chain couples TRBV29-1 to TRBJ1-1; no firm D call. V shed 4 bases and J shed 0 bases, with 15 bases lying between them. Germline lookup yields CDR1 SQVTM and CDR2 ANQGSEA. This CDR3 comprises 15 residues. CDR3 in DNA: TGCAGCGTTGCCCAAGCGAGGTCTGTGAACACTGAAGCTTTCTTT. Translated: CSVAQARSVNTEAFF.

The chain combines TRBV10-3 with TRBJ1-3; weak D call: TRBD1 (6 bases). Trimming took 10 bases from V and 0 from J, leaving 10 bases between them. CDR1 and CDR2 from the germline V gene are ENHRY and SYGVKD. The CDR3 sequence is 13 residues long. In DNA form, the CDR3 reads TGTGCCAGTACGGACAGCTCTGGAAACACCATATATTTT. Translation: CASTDSSGNTIYF.

The chain joins TRBV7-3 to TRBJ1-6; D remains ambiguous. This CDR3 region has 13 residues. The V and J ends lost 3 bases and 8 bases respectively, with 8 bases between them. From germline, CDR1 is SGHTA and CDR2 FQGTGA. CDR3 nucleotides: TGTGCCAGCAGCTTGGTACCGGATTCACCCCTCCACTTT. It yields the protein CASSLVPDSPLHF.

The chain combines TRBV15 with TRBJ2-3, with TRBD1 identical over 9 bases. CDR3 length: 15 residues. V lost 1 base to trimming and J lost 4 bases; unmatched junction nucleotides: 3. Per germline, CDR1 LNHNV and CDR2 YYDKDF (reference sequence). The chain's CDR3 is CATSRADRGADTQYF. Here the CDR3 DNA reads TGTGCCACCAGCAGAGCGGACAGGGGAGCAGATACGCAGTATTTT.

V usage is TRBV7-9 and J usage is TRBJ2-3; TRBD2 might be the D (7 bases). CDR1 SEHNR and CDR2 FQNEAQ come from the germline V gene (reference sequence). The CDR3 extends over 15 amino acids. Trimming took 5 bases from V and 0 from J, leaving 12 bases between them. CDR3 nucleotide sequence: TGTGCCAGCAGCCCCTCGGGGGGCAGCACAGATACGCAGTATTTT. It is translated as CASSPSGGSTDTQYF. The entire variable domain, with the rest obtained from reference TRBV7-9 and TRBJ2-3, is as follows: DTGVSQNPRHKITKRGQNVTFRCDPISEHNRLYWYRQTLGQGPEFLTYFQNEAQLEKSRLLSDRFSAERPKGSFSTLEIQRTEQGDSAMYLCASSPSGGSTDTQYFGPGTRLTVL.

Only a few counts were recorded for this clone. This chain uses TRBV19 with TRBJ1-4; tentatively, D is TRBD1 (5 bases). Per germline, CDR1 LNHDA and CDR2 SQIVND (reference sequence). This CDR3 has 16 residues. The ends were cut back, 5 bases at V and 0 bases at J, with 13 bases in the middle. The CDR3 DNA reads TGTGCCAGTAGTCCATATCGACAGTCAACTAATGAAAAACTGTTTTTT. It translates to CASSPYRQSTNEKLFF.

The chain has TRBV18 and TRBJ2-7, with TRBD2 identical over 7 bases. CDR1 is KGHSH, CDR2 LQKENI, per germline. CDR3 length: 14 residues. The V segment lost 6 bases and the J segment 4 bases; nucleotides outside the gene matches: 9. CDR3 in amino acids: CASSPGLAEYEQYF. DNA for the CDR3: TGTGCCAGCTCCCCAGGGCTAGCGGAGTACGAGCAGTACTTC.

V usage is TRBV5-5 and J usage is TRBJ1-2; 7 nucleotides line up with TRBD1. Germline CDR1 is SGHKS and CDR2 is YYEKEE (reference sequence). The CDR3 consists of 16 residues. The V and J ends lost 4 bases and 0 bases, in that order; junction bases with no gene match: 9. CDR3 amino acids: CASSPSGTEANYGYTF. DNA for the CDR3: TGTGCCAGCAGCCCAAGTGGGACAGAAGCTAACTATGGCTACACCTTC.

The V gene is TRBV5-5, the J gene TRBJ2-3; 8 bases match TRBD2. V trimming: 0 bases; J trimming: 2 bases; junction bases outside the gene matches: 8. Per germline, CDR1 SGHKS and CDR2 YYEKEE (reference sequence). This CDR3 has 17 residues. The DNA of the CDR3 is TGTGCCAGCAGCTTGGGCACTAGCGGATCCCTCACAGATACGCAGTATTTT. Its translation: CASSLGTSGSLTDTQYF.

J is TRBJ2-3 and V is TRBV2; 10 positions match TRBD1. V shed 4 bases, J shed 0 bases, and the junction held 7 bases outside the gene matches. Germline assignment: CDR1 SNHLY and CDR2 FYNNEI. This CDR3 has 17 residues. The CDR3 DNA reads as TGTGCCAGCAGTGGGACAGGGGGTATAGTGAGCACAGATACGCAGTATTTT. Translating it yields CASSGTGGIVSTDTQYF.

This clone was counted a few times. The CDR3 bases are TGTGCCAGCAGTCGACAGGGATTGGCCGGGGAGCTGTTTTTT. As protein: CASSRQGLAGELFF. The V gene is TRBV2, the J gene TRBJ2-2; 7 positions match TRBD1. Looked up from germline, CDR1 is SNHLY and CDR2 is FYNNEI. CDR3 length equals 14 residues. The V and J ends lost 5 bases and 6 bases, in that order; junction bases with no gene match: 6.

This clone was seen once. The genes are TRBV16 and TRBJ1-2; 7 bases are a match to TRBD1. The CDR3 covers 14 residues. V shed 4 bases and J 3 bases; nucleotides not matched to a gene: 5. Germline-derived CDR1 and CDR2 are KGHSY and FQNENV. The CDR3 loop reads CASSPGTAYYGYTF. The CDR3, as DNA: TGTGCCAGCAGCCCAGGGACAGCTTACTATGGCTACACCTTC. Full variable domain (rest looked up from reference TRBV16 and TRBJ1-2): GEEVAQTPKHLVRGEGQKAKLYCAPIKGHSYVFWYQQVLKNEFKFLISFQNENVFDETGMPKERFSAKCLPNSPCSLEIQATKLEDSAVYFCASSPGTAYYGYTFGSGTRLTVV.